The 5 T cell receptor beta chains below come from one sample, sequenced in a study of T cell responses to AZD1222 COVID-19 vaccine. Sequenced by immunoSEQ multiplex PCR; TCRdb stores in-frame clones only, minus some. The sample includes some 120,000 clones, roughly 93% seen only once; the top ten take under 4%. Specimen: peripheral blood, collected on day 0 of AZD1222 vaccination. The receptor set was obtained from an adult in good health.

The V call is TRBV12-3 or TRBV12-4, the J call TRBJ1-4; no clear D. CDR3 size: 13 residues. V lost 5 bases and J lost 7, with 11 bases in between. The CDR3 DNA is TGTGCCAGCAGTATAATAAGGACTGAAAAACTGTTTTTT. This encodes CASSIIRTEKLFF.

V gene TRBV7-2 combines with J gene TRBJ2-7; 13 nucleotides agree with TRBD2. The CDR3 consists of 14 residues. Looked up from germline, CDR1 is SGHTA and CDR2 is FQGNSA. Trimming removed 5 bases from V and 5 bases from J; junction bases left unmatched: 3. The CDR3 here is CASSTGLAGDEQYF. CDR3 bases: TGTGCCAGCAGCACCGGACTAGCGGGAGACGAGCAGTACTTC. Full variable domain (missing parts from reference TRBV7-2 and TRBJ2-7): GAGVSQSPSNKVTEKGKDVELRCDPISGHTALYWYRQSLGQGLEFLIYFQGNSAPDKSGLPSDRFSAERTGGSVSTLTIQRTQQEDSAVYLCASSTGLAGDEQYFGPGTRLTVT.

The chain uses TRBV25-1 and TRBJ1-1; 7 bases align to TRBD1. Germline assignment: CDR1 MGHDK and CDR2 SYGVNS. V gave up 8 bases and J gave up 6 bases; unmatched junction bases: 0. The CDR3 is 10 amino acids. The CDR3, as DNA: TGTGCCAGCCAGGGGGCTGAAGCTTTCTTT. Its protein is CASQGAEAFF. Using reference TRBV25-1 and TRBJ1-1 for the parts outside the CDR3, the full variable domain is EADIYQTPRYLVIGTGKKITLECSQTMGHDKMYWYQQDPGMELHLIHYSYGVNSTEKGDLSSESTVSRIRTEHFPLTLESARPSHTSQYLCASQGAEAFFGQGTRLTVV.

CDR3 loop: CASSSPTSNQPQHF. The CDR3 region has the DNA TGTGCCAGCAGTTCCCCAACTAGCAATCAGCCCCAGCATTTT. The J gene is TRBJ1-5, the V gene TRBV27; D call uncertain. Trimming took 4 bases from V and 0 from J, leaving 7 bases between them. From germline, CDR1 is MNHEY and CDR2 SMNVEV (reference sequence). This CDR3 comprises 14 residues.

The chain carries TRBV28 and TRBJ2-2; 9 bases are shared with TRBD2. The CDR3 runs to 15 residues. The J segment lost 4 bases and the V segment lost 6 bases, leaving 6 bases of the junction unmatched. Germline loops: CDR1 MDHEN, CDR2 SYDVKM. The CDR3 sequence: CASSRSGRGTGELFF. DNA of the CDR3: TGTGCCAGCAGCCGTAGCGGGAGAGGCACCGGGGAGCTGTTTTTT. Looking up the rest from reference TRBV28 and TRBJ2-2 gives the full variable domain: DVKVTQSSRYLVKRTGEKVFLECVQDMDHENMFWYRQDPGLGLRLIYFSYDVKMKEKGDIPEGYSVSREKKERFSLILESASTNQTSMYLCASSRSGRGTGELFFGEGSRLTVL.